This T cell receptor beta chain was identified in a study of Ad26.COV2.S vaccination and SARS-CoV-2 variants. About the study: Each vaccinee took Ad26.COV2.S intramuscularly, once or twice 56 days apart.

The method was immunoSEQ multiplex PCR; TCRdb's version includes in-frame clones alone and lacks a portion of them. Among 380,000 or so clones listed, about 89% were seen once. Findings and limits, study-wide: Quantification of TCR breadth and depth may have yielded underestimates of total T cell responses.

Germline V gene lookup returns CDR1 KGHDR and CDR2 SFDVKD. V was clipped by 6 bases and J by 0 bases, with 8 bases between them. The CDR3 extends over 14 amino acids. Note on this clone: Its antigen remains unknown.

Stated treatment: about 20 received Ad26.COV2.S at low or high dose, single or two shots; several received placebo; per-sample allocation not given. Each sample was drawn 63 days after the first injection (of vaccine or placebo). The sequencing used peripheral blood, collected in a trial of Ad26.COV2.S vaccine versus placebo. The source is a person aged 18 to 65 who received the Ad26.COV2.S COVID-19 vaccine or a placebo. The chain joins TRBV24-1 to TRBJ2-1; weak D call: TRBD2 (5 bases). The CDR3 region is CATSKEASYNEQFF. CDR3 DNA: TGTGCCACCAGTAAGGAGGCCTCCTACAATGAGCAGTTCTTC.